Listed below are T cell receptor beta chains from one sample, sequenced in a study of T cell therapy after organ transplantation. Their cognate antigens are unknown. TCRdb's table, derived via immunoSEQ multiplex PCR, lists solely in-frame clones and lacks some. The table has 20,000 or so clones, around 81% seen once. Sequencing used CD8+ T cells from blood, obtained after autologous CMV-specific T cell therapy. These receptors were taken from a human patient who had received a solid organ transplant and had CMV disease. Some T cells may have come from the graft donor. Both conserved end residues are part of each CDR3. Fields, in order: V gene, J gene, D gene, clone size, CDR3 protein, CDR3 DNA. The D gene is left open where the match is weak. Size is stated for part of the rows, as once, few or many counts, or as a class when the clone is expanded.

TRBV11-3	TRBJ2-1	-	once	CASSFLGGGEQFF	TGTGCCAGCAGCTTTCTTGGTGGGGGTGAGCAGTTCTTC
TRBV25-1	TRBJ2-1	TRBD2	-	CASSLRLADNEQFF	TGTGCCAGCAGTCTCAGACTAGCGGACAATGAGCAGTTCTTC
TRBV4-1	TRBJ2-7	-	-	CASSQASPGRGDEQYF	TGCGCCAGCAGCCAAGCTTCACCGGGCCGTGGGGACGAGCAGTACTTC
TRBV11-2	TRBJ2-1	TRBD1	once	CASSLDKGRTGPNEQFF	TGTGCCAGCAGCTTAGATAAGGGAAGGACAGGGCCCAATGAGCAGTTCTTC
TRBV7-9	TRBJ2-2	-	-	CASSLEGAGELFF	TGTGCCAGCAGCTTAGAGGGGGCCGGGGAGCTGTTTTTT
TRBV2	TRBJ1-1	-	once	CASRDPDRLFEAFF	TGTGCCAGCAGAGACCCAGACAGACTATTTGAAGCTTTCTTT
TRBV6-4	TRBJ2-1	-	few	CASSDSVGESWDEQFF	TGTGCCAGCAGTGACTCGGTGGGAGAGAGCTGGGATGAGCAGTTCTTC
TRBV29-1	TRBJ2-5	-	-	CSGKSETQYF	TGCAGCGGTAAATCGGAGACCCAGTACTTC
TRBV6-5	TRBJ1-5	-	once	CASSERTEAQPQHF	TGTGCCAGCAGTGAAAGGACAGAGGCTCAGCCCCAGCATTTT
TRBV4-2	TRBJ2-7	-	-	CASSQGGWDEQYF	TGTGCCAGCAGCCAGGGCGGGTGGGACGAGCAGTACTTC
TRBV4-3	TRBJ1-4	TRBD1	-	CASSHRRDSDPTNEKLFF	TGCGCCAGCAGCCACCGACGGGACAGCGATCCAACTAATGAAAAACTGTTTTTT
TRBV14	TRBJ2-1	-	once	CASSQDWVAGDNEQFF	TGTGCCAGCAGCCAAGATTGGGTGGCAGGGGACAATGAGCAGTTCTTC
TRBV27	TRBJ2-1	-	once	CASIPAAAHSYNEQFF	TGTGCCAGCATCCCCGCGGCGGCTCACTCCTACAATGAGCAGTTCTTC
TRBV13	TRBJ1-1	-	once	CASSPSDKNTEAFF	TGTGCCAGCAGCCCCTCGGACAAGAACACTGAAGCTTTCTTT
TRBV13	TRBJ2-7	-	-	CASSPPRGEQYF	TGTGCCAGCAGCCCTCCCAGGGGCGAGCAGTACTTC
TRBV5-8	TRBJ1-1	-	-	CASSLEQPNTEAFF	TGTGCCAGCAGCTTGGAACAGCCGAACACTGAAGCTTTCTTT
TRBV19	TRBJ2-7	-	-	CASSIGQSYEQYF	TGTGCCAGTAGTATTGGACAGAGCTACGAGCAGTACTTC
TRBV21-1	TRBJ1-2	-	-	CASSKGSQGWNYGYTF	TGTGCCAGCAGCAAAGGTAGCCAGGGGTGGAACTATGGCTACACCTTC
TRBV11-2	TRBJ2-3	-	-	CASSLAFGDTQYF	TGTGCCAGCAGCTTAGCTTTCGGGGATACGCAGTATTTT
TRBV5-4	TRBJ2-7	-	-	CASSLWSPGAGPYEQYF	TGTGCCAGCAGCTTGTGGTCACCAGGGGCGGGCCCCTACGAGCAGTACTTC
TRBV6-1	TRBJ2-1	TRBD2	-	CASSEARGGLYNEQFF	TGTGCCAGCAGTGAAGCGCGGGGGGGCCTTTACAATGAGCAGTTCTTC
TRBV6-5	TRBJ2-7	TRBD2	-	CASAGGTYEQYF	TGTGCCAGTGCGGGGGGGACGTACGAGCAGTACTTC
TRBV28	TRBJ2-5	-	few	CASSLQEQETQYF	TGTGCCAGCAGTTTACAGGAGCAAGAGACCCAGTACTTC
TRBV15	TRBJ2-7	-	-	CATSARDTEGYEQYF	TGTGCCACCAGCGCCCGGGACACGGAGGGCTACGAGCAGTACTTC
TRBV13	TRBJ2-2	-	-	CASSPTPATGELFF	TGTGCCAGCAGCCCCACTCCAGCCACCGGGGAGCTGTTTTTT
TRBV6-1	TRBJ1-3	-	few	CASSEGLNSGNTIYF	TGTGCCAGCAGTGAGGGATTAAATAGTGGAAACACCATATATTTT
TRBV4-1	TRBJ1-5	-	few	CASSQDEGPQHF	TGCGCCAGCAGCCAAGACGAGGGGCCCCAGCATTTT
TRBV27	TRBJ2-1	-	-	CASRGPADPVYNEQFF	TGTGCCAGCAGGGGCCCAGCAGACCCTGTCTACAATGAGCAGTTCTTC
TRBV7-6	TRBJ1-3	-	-	CASSRTTSSGNTIYF	TGTGCCAGCAGCCGGACAACCTCCTCTGGAAACACCATATATTTT
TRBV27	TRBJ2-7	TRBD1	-	CATSIPGQGIGQYF	TGTGCCACCTCTATTCCGGGACAGGGAATCGGGCAGTACTTC
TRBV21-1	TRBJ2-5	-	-	CASTLNPEETQYF	TGTGCCAGCACCCTGAACCCAGAAGAGACCCAGTACTTC
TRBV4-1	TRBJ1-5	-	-	CASSPDRTNQPQHF	TGCGCCAGCAGCCCTGACAGGACAAATCAGCCCCAGCATTTT
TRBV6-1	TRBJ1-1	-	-	CASSERAWRTEAFF	TGTGCCAGCAGTGAAAGAGCCTGGAGGACTGAAGCTTTCTTT
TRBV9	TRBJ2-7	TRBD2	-	CASSVEASGSFYEQYF	TGTGCCAGCAGCGTAGAGGCTAGCGGGAGCTTCTACGAGCAGTACTTC
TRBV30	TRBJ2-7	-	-	CAWIGQRGNNYEQYF	TGTGCCTGGATAGGACAGAGGGGAAATAACTACGAGCAGTACTTC
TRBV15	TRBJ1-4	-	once	CATSSPEDFLGTNEKLFF	TGTGCCACCAGCAGCCCGGAGGACTTCCTGGGAACTAATGAAAAACTGTTTTTT
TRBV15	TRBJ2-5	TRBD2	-	CATSSRGAGRQETQYF	TGTGCCACCAGCAGCCGCGGAGCGGGGCGCCAAGAGACCCAGTACTTC
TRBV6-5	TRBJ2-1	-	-	CASSIAWFHNEQFF	TGTGCCAGCAGTATCGCGTGGTTCCACAATGAGCAGTTCTTC
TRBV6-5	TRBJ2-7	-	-	CASSSEGSTFNEQYF	TGTGCCAGCAGTTCCGAGGGATCGACCTTCAACGAGCAGTACTTC
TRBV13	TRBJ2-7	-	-	CASSLGSSYEQYF	TGTGCCAGCAGCTTGGGCAGCTCCTACGAGCAGTACTTC
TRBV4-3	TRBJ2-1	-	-	CASSQGFSSWEQFF	TGCGCCAGCAGCCAAGGTTTCTCGTCCTGGGAGCAGTTCTTC
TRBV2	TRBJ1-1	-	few	CASSEYPARNTEAFF	TGTGCCAGCAGTGAATACCCAGCGAGGAACACTGAAGCTTTCTTT
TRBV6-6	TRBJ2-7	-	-	CASSYSESPYEQYF	TGTGCCAGCAGTTACTCCGAGTCTCCCTACGAGCAGTACTTC
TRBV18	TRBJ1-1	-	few	CASSPQGAMNTEAFF	TGTGCCAGCTCACCCCAGGGAGCTATGAACACTGAAGCTTTCTTT
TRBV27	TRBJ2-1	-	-	CASSDRDLDIKQFF	TGTGCCAGCAGTGACCGGGACCTGGATATAAAGCAGTTCTTC
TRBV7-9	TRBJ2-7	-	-	CASSFRTDTYEQYF	TGTGCCAGCAGCTTCCGGACAGACACCTACGAGCAGTACTTC
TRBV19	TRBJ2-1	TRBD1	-	CASSTSTGAKQFF	TGTGCCAGTAGTACATCCACAGGGGCTAAGCAGTTCTTC
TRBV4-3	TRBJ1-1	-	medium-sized	CASSQGWGGNTEAFF	TGCGCCAGCAGCCAAGGTTGGGGGGGGAACACTGAAGCTTTCTTT
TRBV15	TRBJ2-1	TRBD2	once	CATSTSGSFEQFF	TGTGCCACCAGCACTAGCGGGAGTTTTGAGCAGTTCTTC
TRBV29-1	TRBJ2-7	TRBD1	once	CSVTLPTGGFPLPYEQYF	TGCAGCGTCACGCTCCCCACAGGGGGTTTTCCTCTTCCTTACGAGCAGTACTTC
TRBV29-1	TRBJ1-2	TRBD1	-	CSVATKNRGEEHGYTF	TGCAGCGTTGCAACCAAAAACAGGGGGGAGGAACATGGCTACACCTTC
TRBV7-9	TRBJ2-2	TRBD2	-	CASSLAGLAGAMNTGELFF	TGTGCCAGCAGCTTAGCCGGTCTAGCGGGGGCCATGAACACCGGGGAGCTGTTTTTT
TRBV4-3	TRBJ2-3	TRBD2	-	CASSQDPPASGGRLTDTQYF	TGCGCCAGCAGCCAAGATCCCCCGGCTAGCGGGGGGAGGCTCACAGATACGCAGTATTTT
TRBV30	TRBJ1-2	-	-	CAWSVLGARGYTF	TGTGCCTGGAGTGTACTGGGGGCTCGGGGCTACACCTTC
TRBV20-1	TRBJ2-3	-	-	CTPPDTQYF	TGCACCCCTCCCGATACGCAGTATTTT
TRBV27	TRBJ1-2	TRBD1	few	CASSKGQANYGYTF	TGTGCCAGCAGTAAAGGACAGGCGAACTATGGCTACACCTTC
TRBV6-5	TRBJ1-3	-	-	CASSSTGNPGNTIYF	TGTGCCAGCAGCTCCACAGGGAACCCTGGAAACACCATATATTTT
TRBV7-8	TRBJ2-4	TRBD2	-	CASSLAGLAGGLNIQYF	TGTGCCAGCAGCTTAGCCGGACTAGCGGGAGGCCTAAACATTCAGTACTTC
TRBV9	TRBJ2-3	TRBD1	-	CASSVLQGASTDTQYF	TGTGCCAGCAGCGTGTTACAGGGGGCAAGCACAGATACGCAGTATTTT